This TCR beta chain derives from a study of blood T cell repertoires in COVID-19. Study at large: Donors in the United States, Italy and Spain gave samples during acute or convalescent COVID-19. Sources were T cells, B-cell-depleted T cells, or PBMCs; the material itself was cDNA or gDNA.

In its sample, this clone was seen once. Trimming stripped 4 bases from V and 4 bases from J, with 15 bases between. The CDR3 is 15 residues long. Germline assignment: CDR1 SGHNT and CDR2 YYREEE (reference sequence). This table comes from immunoSEQ multiplex PCR, and its TCRdb copy is limited to in-frame clones, with some not included. This sample has around 250,000 clones, with over 75% found just once. Assignment of participants to cohorts was predicated upon participant-reported clinical history. The V gene is TRBV5-4, the J gene TRBJ2-1; unclear D gene. The sequenced material came from PBMCs or T cells enriched from blood (not recorded which). This TCR was sampled from a woman between 45 and 65 years old who had recovered from COVID-19. Written as DNA, the CDR3 is TGTGCCAGCAGCCTATCGGGTCCAATTTACAATGAGCAGTTCTTC. Translation gives CASSLSGPIYNEQFF. The whole variable domain, remainder taken from reference TRBV5-4 and TRBJ2-1, is ETGVTQSPTHLIKTRGQQVTLRCSSQSGHNTVSWYQQALGQGPQFIFQYYREEENGRGNFPPRFSGLQFPNYSSELNVNALELDDSALYLCASSLSGPIYNEQFFGPGTRLTVL.